A selection of T cell receptor beta chains follows, all from one sample in a study of T cells in Graves' hyperthyroidism and ophthalmopathy. In TCRdb, the multiplex PCR reads were re-called with MiXCR into one record per CDR3 protein. The data show hundreds of thousands of distinct CDR3 sequences, with roughly 15% seen just once and less than 15% held by the top ten. The sample was blood. The receptors originated from a young man with Graves' ophthalmopathy. The CDR3 runs from the conserved cysteine through the conserved F or W. The order of the fields is clone size, J gene, D gene, V gene, CDR3 protein, CDR3 DNA. A D gene is named only where the DNA matches it firmly. Expanded clones get a size class; other rows say once, few or many, or leave the size out.

size: -; J: TRBJ2-7; D: TRBD2; V: TRBV12-3/TRBV12-4; CDR3: CASSLALAGADDYEQYF; DNA: TGTGCCAGCAGTTTGGCTCTAGCGGGGGCCGATGACTACGAGCAGTACTTC
size: many; J: TRBJ1-1; D: -; V: TRBV27; CDR3: CASKTAGGVTEAFF; DNA: TGTGCCAGCAAGACCGCGGGGGGTGTCACTGAAGCTTTCTTT
size: -; J: TRBJ2-3; D: -; V: TRBV7-9; CDR3: CASSLGAPATDTQYF; DNA: TGTGCCAGCAGCTTAGGGGCCCCTGCGACAGATACGCAGTATTTT
size: many; J: TRBJ2-7; D: -; V: TRBV7-9; CDR3: CASSYPLGGYEQYF; DNA: TGTGCCAGCAGCTACCCCCTCGGAGGGTACGAGCAGTACTTC
size: few; J: TRBJ2-1; D: -; V: TRBV27; CDR3: CASSLPDWEQFF; DNA: TGTGCCAGCAGTTTACCGGATTGGGAGCAGTTCTTC
size: many; J: TRBJ2-1; D: -; V: TRBV30; CDR3: CASPPAPDYNEQFF; DNA: TGTGCCAGCCCCCCCGCTCCCGACTACAATGAGCAGTTCTTC
size: many; J: TRBJ1-1; D: -; V: TRBV3-1; CDR3: CASSQAEGKYTEAFF; DNA: TGTGCCAGCAGCCAAGCGGAGGGGAAATACACTGAAGCTTTCTTT
size: -; J: TRBJ1-4; D: -; V: TRBV7-6; CDR3: CASSLGTPGERRNEKLFF; DNA: TGTGCCAGCAGCTTAGGTACCCCGGGTGAACGGCGGAATGAAAAACTGTTTTTT
size: -; J: TRBJ2-2; D: -; V: TRBV28; CDR3: CASSARGVTGELFF; DNA: TGTGCCAGCAGTGCCCGGGGTGTGACCGGGGAGCTGTTTTTT
size: -; J: TRBJ2-5; D: -; V: TRBV20-1; CDR3: CSAIQGMGETQYF; DNA: TGCAGTGCTATCCAGGGTATGGGGGAGACCCAGTACTTC
size: many; J: TRBJ1-1; D: -; V: TRBV30; CDR3: CAWSVRATEAFF; DNA: TGTGCCTGGAGTGTCAGGGCCACTGAAGCTTTCTTT
size: -; J: TRBJ2-7; D: -; V: TRBV4-1; CDR3: CASSQDRDEGLYEQYF; DNA: TGCGCCAGCAGCCAAGATCGGGACGAAGGACTCTACGAGCAGTACTTC